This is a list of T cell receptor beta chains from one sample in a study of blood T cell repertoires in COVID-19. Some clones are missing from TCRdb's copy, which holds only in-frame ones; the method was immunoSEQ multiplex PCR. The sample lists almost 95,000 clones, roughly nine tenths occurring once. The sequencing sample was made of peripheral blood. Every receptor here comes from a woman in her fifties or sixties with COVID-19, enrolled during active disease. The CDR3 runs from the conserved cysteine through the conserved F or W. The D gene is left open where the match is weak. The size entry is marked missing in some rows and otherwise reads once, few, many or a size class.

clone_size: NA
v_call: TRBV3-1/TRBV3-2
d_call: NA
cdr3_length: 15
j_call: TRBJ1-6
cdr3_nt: TGTGCCAGCAGATCGGGGGGTTTGCAAAATTCACCCCTCCACTTT
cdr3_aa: CASRSGGLQNSPLHF

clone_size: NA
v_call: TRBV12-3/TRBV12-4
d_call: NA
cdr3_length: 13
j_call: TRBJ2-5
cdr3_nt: TGTGCCAGCAGTTTTCGAGGGAAAGAGACCCAGTACTTC
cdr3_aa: CASSFRGKETQYF

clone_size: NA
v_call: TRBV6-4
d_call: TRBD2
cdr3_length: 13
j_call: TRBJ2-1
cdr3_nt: TGTGCCAGCAGTTTGACGGGGGGGTTTGAGCAGTTCTTC
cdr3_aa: CASSLTGGFEQFF

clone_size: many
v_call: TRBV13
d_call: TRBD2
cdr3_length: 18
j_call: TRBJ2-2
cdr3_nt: TGTGCCAGCAGGAGTCTGGGACTAGCGACCCTAAACACCGGGGAGCTGTTTTTT
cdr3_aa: CASRSLGLATLNTGELFF

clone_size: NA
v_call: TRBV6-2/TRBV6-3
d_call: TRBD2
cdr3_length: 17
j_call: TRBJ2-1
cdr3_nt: TGTGCCAGCAGTTACTCGAGGGGGACTAGCGGAACAAATGAGCAGTTCTTC
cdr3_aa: CASSYSRGTSGTNEQFF

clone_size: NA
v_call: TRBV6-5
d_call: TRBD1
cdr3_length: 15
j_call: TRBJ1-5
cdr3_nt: TGTGCCACTGGGAAAGCGGGGACAGGGGTGGAGCCCCAGCATTTT
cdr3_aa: CATGKAGTGVEPQHF

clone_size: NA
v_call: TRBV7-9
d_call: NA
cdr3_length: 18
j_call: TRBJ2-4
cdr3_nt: TGTGCCAGCAGCCCCAGTGGTCCTGGCGGGGTAATCAAAAACATTCAGTACTTC
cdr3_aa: CASSPSGPGGVIKNIQYF

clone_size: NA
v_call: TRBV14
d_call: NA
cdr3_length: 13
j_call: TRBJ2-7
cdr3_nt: TGTGCCAGCAGCCCTCCCTGGGGGGTCGAGCAGTACTTC
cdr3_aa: CASSPPWGVEQYF

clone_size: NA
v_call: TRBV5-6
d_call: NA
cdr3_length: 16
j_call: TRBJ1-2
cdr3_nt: TGTGCCAGCAGCTTGGATCCCCAGGGTAGCGGCTATGGCTACACCTTC
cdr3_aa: CASSLDPQGSGYGYTF

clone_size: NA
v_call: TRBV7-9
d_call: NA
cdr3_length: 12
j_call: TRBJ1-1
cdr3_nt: TGTGCCAGCAGCATACAGAACACTGAAGCTTTCTTT
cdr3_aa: CASSIQNTEAFF

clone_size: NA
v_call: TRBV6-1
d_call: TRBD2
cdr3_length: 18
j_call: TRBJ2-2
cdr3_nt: TGTGCCAGCAGTGGACCCTACGGGCGGGGGGGCCGATCCGGGGAGCTGTTTTTT
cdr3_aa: CASSGPYGRGGRSGELFF

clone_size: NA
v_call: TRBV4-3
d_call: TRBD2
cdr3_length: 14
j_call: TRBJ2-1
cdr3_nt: TGCGCCAGCAGCCAGGGGGGGATCTACAATGAGCAGTTCTTC
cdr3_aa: CASSQGGIYNEQFF

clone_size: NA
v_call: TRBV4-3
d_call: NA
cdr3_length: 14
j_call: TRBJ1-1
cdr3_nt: TGCGCCAGCAGCCACCAACAGGGCCGCACTGAAGCTTTCTTT
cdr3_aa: CASSHQQGRTEAFF

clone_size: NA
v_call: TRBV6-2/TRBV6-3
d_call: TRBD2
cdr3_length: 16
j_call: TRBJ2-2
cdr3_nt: TGTGCCAGCAGCCGAAGCGGGGGGGCGAACACCGGGGAGCTGTTTTTT
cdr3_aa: CASSRSGGANTGELFF

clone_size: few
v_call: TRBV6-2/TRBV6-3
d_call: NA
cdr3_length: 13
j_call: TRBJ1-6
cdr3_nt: TGTGCCAGCAGTCCAGGCTATAATTCACCCCTCCACTTT
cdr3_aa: CASSPGYNSPLHF

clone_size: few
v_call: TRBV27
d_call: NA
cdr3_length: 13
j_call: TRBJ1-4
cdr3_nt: TGTGCCAGCAGTTTATCTTACTTTGAAAAACTGTTTTTT
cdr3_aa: CASSLSYFEKLFF

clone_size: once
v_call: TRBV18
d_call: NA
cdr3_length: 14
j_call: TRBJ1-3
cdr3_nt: TGTGCCAGCTCACCACCCGTCCTGAGGGACACCATATATTTT
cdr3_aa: CASSPPVLRDTIYF

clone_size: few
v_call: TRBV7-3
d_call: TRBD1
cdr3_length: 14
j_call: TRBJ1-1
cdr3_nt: TGTGCCAGCAGATCGGGACAGATGAACACTGAAGCTTTCTTT
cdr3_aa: CASRSGQMNTEAFF

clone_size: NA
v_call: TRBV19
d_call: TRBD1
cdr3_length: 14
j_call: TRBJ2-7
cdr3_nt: TGTGCCAGTAGTATGGGGGACAGGGGCTACGAGCAGTACTTC
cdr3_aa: CASSMGDRGYEQYF

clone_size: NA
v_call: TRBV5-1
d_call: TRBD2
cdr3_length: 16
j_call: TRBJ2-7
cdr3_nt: TGCGCCAGCAGCTGGGATAGCGGGCGATTCTCCTACGAGCAGTACTTC
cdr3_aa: CASSWDSGRFSYEQYF